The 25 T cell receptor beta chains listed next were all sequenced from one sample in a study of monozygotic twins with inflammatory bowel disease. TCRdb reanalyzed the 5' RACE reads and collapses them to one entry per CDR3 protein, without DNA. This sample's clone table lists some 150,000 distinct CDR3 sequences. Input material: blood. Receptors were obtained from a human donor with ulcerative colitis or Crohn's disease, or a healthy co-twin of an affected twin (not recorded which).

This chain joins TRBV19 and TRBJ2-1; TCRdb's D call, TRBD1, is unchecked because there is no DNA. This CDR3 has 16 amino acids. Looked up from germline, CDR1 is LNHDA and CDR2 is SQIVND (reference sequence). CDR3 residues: CASSTTTVSSYNEQFF. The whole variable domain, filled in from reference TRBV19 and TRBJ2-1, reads DGGITQSPKYLFRKEGQNVTLSCEQNLNHDAMYWYRQDPGQGLRLIYYSQIVNDFQKGDIAEGYSVSREKKESFPLTVTSAQKNPTAFYLCASSTTTVSSYNEQFFGPGTRLTVL.

The CDR3 region is CASSLAGYNEHFF. This chain connects TRBV7-2 to TRBJ2-1. The CDR3 is made up of 13 amino acids. The germline V gene encodes CDR1 SGHTA and CDR2 FQGNSA.

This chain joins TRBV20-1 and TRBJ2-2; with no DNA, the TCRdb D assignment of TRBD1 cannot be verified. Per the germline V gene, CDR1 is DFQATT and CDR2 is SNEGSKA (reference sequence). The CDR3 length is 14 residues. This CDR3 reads CSASRDKNTGELFF.

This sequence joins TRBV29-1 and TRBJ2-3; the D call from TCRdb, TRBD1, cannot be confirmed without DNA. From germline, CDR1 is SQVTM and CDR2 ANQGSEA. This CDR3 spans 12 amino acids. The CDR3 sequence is CSPGDPTDTQYF.

The CDR3 here is CASRPGAGSNQPQHF. This chain links TRBV2 with TRBJ1-5; the TCRdb D gene call, TRBD1, has no DNA to confirm it. This CDR3 is built from 15 residues. Germline loops: CDR1 SNHLY, CDR2 FYNNEI.

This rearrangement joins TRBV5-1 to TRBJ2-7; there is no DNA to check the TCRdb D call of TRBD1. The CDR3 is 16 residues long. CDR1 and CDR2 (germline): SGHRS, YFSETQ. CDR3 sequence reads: CASSPAKDRATYEQYF.

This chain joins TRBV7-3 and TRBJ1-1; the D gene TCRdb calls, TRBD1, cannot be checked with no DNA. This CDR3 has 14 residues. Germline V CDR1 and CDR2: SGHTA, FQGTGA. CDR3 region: CASSHGTGPTEAFF.

The CDR3 protein is CSANPSGRAYNEQFF. The chain joins TRBV20-1 to TRBJ2-1. Germline assignment: CDR1 DFQATT and CDR2 SNEGSKA (reference sequence). The CDR3 length is 15 residues.

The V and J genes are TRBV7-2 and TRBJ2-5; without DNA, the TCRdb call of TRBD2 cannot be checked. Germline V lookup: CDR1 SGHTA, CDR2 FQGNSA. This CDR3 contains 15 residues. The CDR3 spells CASSPRTYREETQYF.

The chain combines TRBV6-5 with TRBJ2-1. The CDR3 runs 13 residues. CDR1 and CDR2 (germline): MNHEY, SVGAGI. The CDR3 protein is CASSYNWGNEQFF.

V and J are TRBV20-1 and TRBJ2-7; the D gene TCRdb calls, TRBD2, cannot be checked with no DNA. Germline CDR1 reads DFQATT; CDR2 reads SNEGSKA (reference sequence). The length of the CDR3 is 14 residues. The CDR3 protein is CSARGTGPLYEQYF.

CDR3 in amino acids: CASSDGGGARIQYF. The V call is TRBV6-1, the J call TRBJ2-4; TCRdb outputs TRBD2, but without DNA this stays unchecked. Germline V gene data show CDR1 as MNHNS and CDR2 as SASEGT. The CDR3 has 14 residues.

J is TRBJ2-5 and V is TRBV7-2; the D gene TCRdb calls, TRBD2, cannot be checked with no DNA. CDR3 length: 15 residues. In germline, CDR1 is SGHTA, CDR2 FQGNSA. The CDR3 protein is CASSLDSGNQETQYF.

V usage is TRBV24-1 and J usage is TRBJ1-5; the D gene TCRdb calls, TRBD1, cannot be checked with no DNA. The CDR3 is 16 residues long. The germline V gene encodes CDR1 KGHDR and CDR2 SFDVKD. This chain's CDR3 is CATSDPRQGSNQPQHF.

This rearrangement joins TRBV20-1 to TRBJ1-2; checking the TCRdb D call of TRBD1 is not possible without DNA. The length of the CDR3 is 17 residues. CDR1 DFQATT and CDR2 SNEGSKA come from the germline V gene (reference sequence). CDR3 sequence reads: CSARWGQRGVMNYGYTF.

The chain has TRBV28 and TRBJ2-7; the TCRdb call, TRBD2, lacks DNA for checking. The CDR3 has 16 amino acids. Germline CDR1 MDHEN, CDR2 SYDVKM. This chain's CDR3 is CASSRTGLAESYEQYF. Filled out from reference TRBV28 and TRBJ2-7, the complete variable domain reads DVKVTQSSRYLVKRTGEKVFLECVQDMDHENMFWYRQDPGLGLRLIYFSYDVKMKEKGDIPEGYSVSREKKERFSLILESASTNQTSMYLCASSRTGLAESYEQYFGPGTRLTVT.

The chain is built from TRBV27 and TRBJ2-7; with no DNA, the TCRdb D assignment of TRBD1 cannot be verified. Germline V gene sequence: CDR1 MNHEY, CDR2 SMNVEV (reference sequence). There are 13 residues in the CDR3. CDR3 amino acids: CASSFFQGDEQYF.

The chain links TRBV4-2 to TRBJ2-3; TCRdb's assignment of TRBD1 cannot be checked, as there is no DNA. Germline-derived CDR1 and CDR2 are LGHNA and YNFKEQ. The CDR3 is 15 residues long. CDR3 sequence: CASSPGHFTTDTQYF.

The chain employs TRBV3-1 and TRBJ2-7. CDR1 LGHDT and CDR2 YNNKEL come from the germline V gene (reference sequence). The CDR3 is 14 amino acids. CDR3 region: CASSQFTSTYEQYF.

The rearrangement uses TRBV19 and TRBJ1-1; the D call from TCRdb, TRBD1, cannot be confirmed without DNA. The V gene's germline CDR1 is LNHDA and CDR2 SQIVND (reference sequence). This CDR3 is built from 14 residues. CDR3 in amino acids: CASSSDRSNTEAFF.

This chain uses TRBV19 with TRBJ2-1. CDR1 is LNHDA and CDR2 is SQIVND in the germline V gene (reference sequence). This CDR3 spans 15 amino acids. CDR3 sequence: CASSIWGSSYNEQFF. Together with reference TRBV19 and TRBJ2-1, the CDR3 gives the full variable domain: DGGITQSPKYLFRKEGQNVTLSCEQNLNHDAMYWYRQDPGQGLRLIYYSQIVNDFQKGDIAEGYSVSREKKESFPLTVTSAQKNPTAFYLCASSIWGSSYNEQFFGPGTRLTVL.

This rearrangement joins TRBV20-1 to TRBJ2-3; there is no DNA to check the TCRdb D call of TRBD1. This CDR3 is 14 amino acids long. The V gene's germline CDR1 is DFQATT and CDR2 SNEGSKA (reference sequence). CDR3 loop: CSARERGRTDTQYF.

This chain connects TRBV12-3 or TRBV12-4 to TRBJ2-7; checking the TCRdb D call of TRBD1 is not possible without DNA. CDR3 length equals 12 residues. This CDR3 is CASSFPGYEQYF.

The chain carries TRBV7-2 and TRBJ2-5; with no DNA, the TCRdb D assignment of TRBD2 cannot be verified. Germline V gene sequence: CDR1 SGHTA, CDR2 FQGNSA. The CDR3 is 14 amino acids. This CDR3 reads CASSLAAGAETQYF. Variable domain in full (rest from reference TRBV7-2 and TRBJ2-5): GAGVSQSPSNKVTEKGKDVELRCDPISGHTALYWYRQSLGQGLEFLIYFQGNSAPDKSGLPSDRFSAERTGGSVSTLTIQRTQQEDSAVYLCASSLAAGAETQYFGPGTRLLVL.

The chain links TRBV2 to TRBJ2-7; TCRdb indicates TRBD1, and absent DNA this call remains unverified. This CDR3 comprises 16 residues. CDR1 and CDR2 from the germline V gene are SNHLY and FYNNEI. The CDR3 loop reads CASKFTTGPASYEQYF.